This T cell receptor (beta chain) was identified during a study of neurological immune-mediated disorders. TCRdb re-derived calls from the 5' RACE reads in MiXCR, one entry per CDR3 protein. The sample has around 66,000 distinct CDR3 sequences, roughly 5.5% seen once; the top ten hold about 3%. Study conclusions and caveats: The highest TCR clonal expansion occurred in HTLV-1-associated myelopathy; multiple sclerosis fell below healthy controls.

The sample holds many counts of this clonotype. Its antigen remains unidentified. The specimen was PBMCs. This clonotype originated in a woman in her 30s with multiple sclerosis.

CDR3 residues: CSALKTSSSYNEQFF. Written as DNA, the CDR3 is TGCAGTGCTCTTAAGACCTCAAGCTCCTACAATGAGCAGTTCTTC. The V and J genes are TRBV20-1 and TRBJ2-1; D is uncertain. V shed 5 bases and J shed 0 bases, with 14 bases lying between them. Germline CDR1 reads DFQATT; CDR2 reads SNEGSKA (reference sequence). This CDR3 spans 15 amino acids.